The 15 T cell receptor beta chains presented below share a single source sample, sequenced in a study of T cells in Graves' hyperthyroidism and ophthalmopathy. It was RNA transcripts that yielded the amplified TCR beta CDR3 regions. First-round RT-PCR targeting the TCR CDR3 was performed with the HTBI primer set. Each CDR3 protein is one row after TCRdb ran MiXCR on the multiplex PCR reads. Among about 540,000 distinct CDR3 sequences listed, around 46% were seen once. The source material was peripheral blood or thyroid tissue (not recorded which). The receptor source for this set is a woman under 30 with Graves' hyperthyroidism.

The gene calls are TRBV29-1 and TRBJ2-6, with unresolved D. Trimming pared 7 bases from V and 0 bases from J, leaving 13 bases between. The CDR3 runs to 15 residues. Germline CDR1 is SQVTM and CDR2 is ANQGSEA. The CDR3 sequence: CSATEDGSGANVLTF. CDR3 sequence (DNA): TGCAGCGCTACAGAGGACGGCTCTGGGGCCAACGTCCTGACTTTC.

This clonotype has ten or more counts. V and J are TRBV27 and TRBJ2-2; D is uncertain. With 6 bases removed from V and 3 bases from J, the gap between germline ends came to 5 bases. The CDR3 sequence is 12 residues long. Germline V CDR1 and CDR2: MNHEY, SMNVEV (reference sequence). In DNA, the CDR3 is TGTGCCAGCAGAGTGGACACCGGGGAGCTGTTTTTT. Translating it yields CASRVDTGELFF.

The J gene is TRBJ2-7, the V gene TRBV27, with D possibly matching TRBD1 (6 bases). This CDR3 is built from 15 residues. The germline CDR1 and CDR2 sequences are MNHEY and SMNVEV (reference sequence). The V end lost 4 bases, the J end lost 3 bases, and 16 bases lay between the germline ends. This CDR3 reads CASSSTGTLVYEQYF. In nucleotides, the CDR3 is TGTGCCAGCAGTTCAACAGGGACCCTAGTCTACGAGCAGTACTTC.

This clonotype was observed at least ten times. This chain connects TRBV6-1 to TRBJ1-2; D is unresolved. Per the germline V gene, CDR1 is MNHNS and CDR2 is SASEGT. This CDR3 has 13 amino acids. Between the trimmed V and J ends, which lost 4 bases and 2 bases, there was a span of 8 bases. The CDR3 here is CASSVDPNYGYTF. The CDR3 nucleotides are TGTGCCAGCAGTGTCGACCCAAACTATGGCTACACCTTC.

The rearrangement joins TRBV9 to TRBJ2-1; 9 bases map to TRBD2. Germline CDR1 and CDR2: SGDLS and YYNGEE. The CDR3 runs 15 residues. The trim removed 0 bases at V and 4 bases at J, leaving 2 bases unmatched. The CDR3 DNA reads TGTGCCAGCAGCGTAGTTGCGGGAGGGTACAATGAGCAGTTCTTC. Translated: CASSVVAGGYNEQFF.

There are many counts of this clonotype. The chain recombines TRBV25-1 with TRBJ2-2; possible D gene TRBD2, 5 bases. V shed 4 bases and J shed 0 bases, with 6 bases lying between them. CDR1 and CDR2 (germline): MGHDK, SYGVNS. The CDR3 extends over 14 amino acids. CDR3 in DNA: TGTGCCAGCAGTGCGCGGGCGAACACCGGGGAGCTGTTTTTT. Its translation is CASSARANTGELFF. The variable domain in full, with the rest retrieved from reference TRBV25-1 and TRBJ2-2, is EADIYQTPRYLVIGTGKKITLECSQTMGHDKMYWYQQDPGMELHLIHYSYGVNSTEKGDLSSESTVSRIRTEHFPLTLESARPSHTSQYLCASSARANTGELFFGEGSRLTVL.

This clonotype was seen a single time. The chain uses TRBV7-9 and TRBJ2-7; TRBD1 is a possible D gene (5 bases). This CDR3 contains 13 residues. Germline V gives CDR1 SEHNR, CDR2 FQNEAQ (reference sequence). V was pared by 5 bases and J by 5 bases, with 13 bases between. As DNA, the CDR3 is TGTGCCAGCAGCGTGACCCAGGGCAACGAGCAGTACTTC. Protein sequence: CASSVTQGNEQYF.

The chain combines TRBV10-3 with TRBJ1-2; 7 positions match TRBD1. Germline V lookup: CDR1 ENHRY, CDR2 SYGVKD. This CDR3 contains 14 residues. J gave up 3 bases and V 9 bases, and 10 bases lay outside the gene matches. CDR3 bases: TGTGCCATTTTTAGGGGGCGGCGAGACTATGGCTACACCTTC. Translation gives CAIFRGRRDYGYTF.

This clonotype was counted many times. This CDR3 reads CASSPGRGSPLHF. CDR3 nucleotides: TGTGCCAGCAGTCCAGGACGAGGTTCACCCCTCCACTTT. The chain combines TRBV28 with TRBJ1-6; no reliable D call. The germline V and J ends were trimmed by 5 bases and 9 bases, with 11 bases remaining between them. CDR1 MDHEN and CDR2 SYDVKM come from the germline V gene. This CDR3 region has 13 residues. Filled out from reference TRBV28 and TRBJ1-6, the complete variable domain reads DVKVTQSSRYLVKRTGEKVFLECVQDMDHENMFWYRQDPGLGLRLIYFSYDVKMKEKGDIPEGYSVSREKKERFSLILESASTNQTSMYLCASSPGRGSPLHFGNGTRLTVT.

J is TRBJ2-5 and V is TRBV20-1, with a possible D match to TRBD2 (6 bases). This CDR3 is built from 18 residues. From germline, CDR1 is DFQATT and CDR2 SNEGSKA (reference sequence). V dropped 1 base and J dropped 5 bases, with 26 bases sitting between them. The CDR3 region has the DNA TGCAGTGCTAGAGCCCACCAACGACTAGAGGGAGTGAGGGAGACCCAGTACTTC. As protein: CSARAHQRLEGVRETQYF.

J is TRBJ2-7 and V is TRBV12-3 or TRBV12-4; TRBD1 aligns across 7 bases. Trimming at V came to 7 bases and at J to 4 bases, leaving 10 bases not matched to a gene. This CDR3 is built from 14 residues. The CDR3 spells CASTLPGTDYEQYF. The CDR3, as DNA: TGTGCCAGCACCCTTCCGGGGACAGATTACGAGCAGTACTTC.

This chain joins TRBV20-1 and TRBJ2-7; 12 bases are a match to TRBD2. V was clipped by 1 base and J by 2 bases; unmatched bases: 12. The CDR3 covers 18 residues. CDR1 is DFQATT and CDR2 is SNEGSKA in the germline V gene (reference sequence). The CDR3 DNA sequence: TGCAGTGCTAGAGCCCCTAATCCATCTAGCGGGAGGGCCTACGAGCAGTACTTC. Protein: CSARAPNPSSGRAYEQYF.

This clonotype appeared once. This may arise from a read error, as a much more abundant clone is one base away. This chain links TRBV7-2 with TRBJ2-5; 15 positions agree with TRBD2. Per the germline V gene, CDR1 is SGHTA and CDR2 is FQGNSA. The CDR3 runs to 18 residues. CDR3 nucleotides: TGTGCCAGCAGCCAAGGACTAGCGGGAGGGCCGGGTCAAGAGGCCCAGTACTTC. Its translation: CASSQGLAGGPGQEAQYF.

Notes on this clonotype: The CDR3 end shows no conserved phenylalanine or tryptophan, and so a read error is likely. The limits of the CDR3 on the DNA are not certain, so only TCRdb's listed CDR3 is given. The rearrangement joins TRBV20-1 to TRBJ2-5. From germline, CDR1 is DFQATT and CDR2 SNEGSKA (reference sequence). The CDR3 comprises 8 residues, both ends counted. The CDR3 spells CSARDHRV.

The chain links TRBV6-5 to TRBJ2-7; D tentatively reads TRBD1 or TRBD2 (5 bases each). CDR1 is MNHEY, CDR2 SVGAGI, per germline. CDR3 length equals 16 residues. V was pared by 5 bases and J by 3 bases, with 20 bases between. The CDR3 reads CASSQLPGPGVYEQYF. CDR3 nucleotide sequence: TGTGCCAGCAGTCAACTCCCAGGGCCCGGGGTCTACGAGCAGTACTTC.